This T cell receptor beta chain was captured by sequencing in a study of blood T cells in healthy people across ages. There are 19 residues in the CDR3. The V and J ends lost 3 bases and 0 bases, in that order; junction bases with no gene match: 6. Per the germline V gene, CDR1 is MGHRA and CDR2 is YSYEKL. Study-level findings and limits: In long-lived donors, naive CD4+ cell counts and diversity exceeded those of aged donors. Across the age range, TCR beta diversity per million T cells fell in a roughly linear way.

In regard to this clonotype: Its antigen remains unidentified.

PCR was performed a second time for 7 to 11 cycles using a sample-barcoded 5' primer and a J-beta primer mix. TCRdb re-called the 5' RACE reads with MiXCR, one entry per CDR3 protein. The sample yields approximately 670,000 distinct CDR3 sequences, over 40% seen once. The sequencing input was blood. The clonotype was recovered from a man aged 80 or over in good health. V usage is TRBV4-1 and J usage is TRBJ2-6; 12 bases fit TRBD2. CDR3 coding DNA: TGCGCCAGCAGCCACGGACTAGCGGGAATCCTCTCTGGGGCCAACGTCCTGACTTTC. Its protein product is CASSHGLAGILSGANVLTF.